Listed below are T cell receptor beta chains from one sample, sequenced in a study of T cells in Graves' hyperthyroidism and ophthalmopathy. TCRdb recomputed calls from the multiplex PCR reads with MiXCR, one row per CDR3 protein. The data show 410,000 or so distinct CDR3 sequences, with 14% to 15% seen just once and over 10% held by the top ten. The specimen was blood. These receptors were taken from a man between 18 and 29 years old with Graves' ophthalmopathy. The CDR3 runs from the conserved cysteine through the conserved F or W. A D gene is named only where the DNA matches it firmly. Expanded clones are given a class, and other clones once, few, many or no size at all.

TRBJ1-1 | many | TRBD1 | TRBV5-1 | CASSRGQVNTEAFF | TGCGCCAGCAGCCGCGGACAGGTTAACACTGAAGCTTTCTTT
TRBJ2-7 | few | TRBD2 | TRBV5-1 | CASRSSSGSYEQYF | TGCGCCAGCAGATCTTCTAGCGGGAGTTACGAGCAGTACTTC
TRBJ1-5 | few | - | TRBV7-9 | CASSSLGGGVGNQPQHF | TGTGCCAGCAGCTCACTCGGGGGCGGGGTTGGCAATCAGCCCCAGCATTTT
TRBJ1-4 | - | - | TRBV5-8 | CASSLPGPTTNEKLFF | TGTGCCAGCAGCTTGCCCGGACCGACAACTAATGAAAAACTGTTTTTT
TRBJ2-1 | many | - | TRBV10-1 | CASSLSGSYNEQFF | TGCGCCAGCAGTTTAAGCGGCTCCTACAATGAGCAGTTCTTC
TRBJ1-5 | many | - | TRBV6-1 | CASKQGDQPQHF | TGTGCCAGCAAACAGGGCGATCAGCCCCAGCATTTT
TRBJ2-7 | many | - | TRBV29-1 | CSVGSNEQYF | TGCAGCGTCGGTTCCAACGAGCAGTACTTC
TRBJ2-2 | - | - | TRBV3-1 | CASSQREGDTGELFF | TGTGCCAGCAGCCAAAGAGAAGGGGACACCGGGGAGCTGTTTTTT
TRBJ2-2 | many | TRBD2 | TRBV10-3 | CAIKAGGPGELFF | TGTGCCATCAAAGCGGGAGGTCCCGGGGAGCTGTTTTTT
TRBJ2-3 | many | - | TRBV6-6 | CASSYSGPDTQYF | TGTGCCAGCAGTTACTCGGGCCCAGATACGCAGTATTTT
TRBJ2-7 | many | TRBD2 | TRBV12-5 | CASGSGTSGFYEQYF | TGTGCTAGTGGTTCGGGGACTAGCGGCTTCTACGAGCAGTACTTC
TRBJ1-1 | once | - | TRBV5-1 | CASSLAVEYEAFF | TGCGCCAGCAGCTTGGCCGTGGAGTATGAAGCTTTCTTT
TRBJ2-5 | many | - | TRBV2 | CASSQDRRPYF | TGTGCCAGCAGCCAGGACAGACGCCCTTACTTC
TRBJ2-5 | many | - | TRBV11-2 | CASSFGRQGGQETQYF | TGTGCCAGCAGCTTTGGTCGACAGGGAGGGCAAGAGACCCAGTACTTC
TRBJ2-1 | many | TRBD2 | TRBV6-6 | CASSYRLAGSPNEQFF | TGTGCCAGCAGTTACCGTCTAGCGGGATCCCCCAATGAGCAGTTCTTC
TRBJ2-5 | few | - | TRBV15 | CATSGRQGETQYF | TGTGCCACCAGCGGCCGGCAGGGAGAGACCCAGTACTTC
TRBJ2-3 | few | - | TRBV15 | CATSRDEGLTDTQYF | TGTGCCACCAGCAGAGACGAGGGACTCACAGATACGCAGTATTTT
TRBJ2-7 | - | - | TRBV6-2/TRBV6-3 | CASSSLGAPRDEQYF | TGTGCCAGCAGCAGTCTAGGGGCCCCACGGGACGAGCAGTACTTC
TRBJ2-7 | many | TRBD1 | TRBV29-1 | CSVSFGQAYEQYF | TGCAGCGTTTCCTTTGGACAGGCCTACGAGCAGTACTTC
TRBJ2-1 | - | - | TRBV7-6 | CASRQLEYNEQFF | TGTGCCAGCAGACAATTAGAGTACAATGAGCAGTTCTTC
TRBJ1-5 | many | - | TRBV6-2/TRBV6-3 | CASSYRAYQPQHF | TGTGCCAGCAGTTACAGGGCTTATCAGCCCCAGCATTTT
TRBJ2-7 | many | - | TRBV6-6 | CASSYSGGRDYEQYF | TGTGCCAGCAGTTACTCCGGGGGCCGGGACTACGAGCAGTACTTC
TRBJ1-4 | once | - | TRBV5-1 | CASSLASQDYEKLFF | TGCGCCAGCAGCTTGGCCTCACAGGACTATGAAAAACTGTTTTTT
TRBJ2-7 | - | - | TRBV25-1 | CASSEFGGALSYEQYF | TGTGCCAGCAGTGAATTTGGGGGGGCCCTCTCCTACGAGCAGTACTTC